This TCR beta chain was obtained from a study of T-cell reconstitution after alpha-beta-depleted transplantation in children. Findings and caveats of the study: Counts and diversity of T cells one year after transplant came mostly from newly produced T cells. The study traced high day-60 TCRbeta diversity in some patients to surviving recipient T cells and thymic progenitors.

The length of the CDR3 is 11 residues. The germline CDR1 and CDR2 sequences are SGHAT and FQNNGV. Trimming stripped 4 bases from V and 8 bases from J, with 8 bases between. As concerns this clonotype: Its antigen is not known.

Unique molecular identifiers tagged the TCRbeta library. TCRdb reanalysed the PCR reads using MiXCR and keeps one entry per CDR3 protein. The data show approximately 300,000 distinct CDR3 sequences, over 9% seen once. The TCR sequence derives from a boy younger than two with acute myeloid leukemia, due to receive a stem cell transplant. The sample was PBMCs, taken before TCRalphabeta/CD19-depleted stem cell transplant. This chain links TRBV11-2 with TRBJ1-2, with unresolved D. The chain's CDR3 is CASSSTRGYTF. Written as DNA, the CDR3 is TGTGCCAGCAGCTCGACGAGGGGCTACACCTTC.